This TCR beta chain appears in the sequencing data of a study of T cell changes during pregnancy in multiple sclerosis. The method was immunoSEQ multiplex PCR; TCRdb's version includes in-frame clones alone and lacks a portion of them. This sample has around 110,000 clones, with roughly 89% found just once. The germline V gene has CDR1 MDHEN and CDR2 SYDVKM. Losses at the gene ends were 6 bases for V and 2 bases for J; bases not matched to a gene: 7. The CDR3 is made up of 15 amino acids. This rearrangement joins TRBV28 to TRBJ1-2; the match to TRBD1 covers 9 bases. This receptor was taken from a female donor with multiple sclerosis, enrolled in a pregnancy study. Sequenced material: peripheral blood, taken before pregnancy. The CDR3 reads CASSLGTGTNYGYTF. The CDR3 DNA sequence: TGTGCCAGCAGCCTCGGGACAGGGACGAACTATGGCTACACCTTC.